Below, 2 T cell receptor beta chains from the same sample are listed, as sequenced in a study of breast tumors, draining lymph nodes, adjacent tissues. Samples came from axillary lymph nodes draining the breast cancer. TCRdb re-called the multiplex PCR reads with MiXCR, one entry per CDR3 protein. The sample has some 250,000 distinct CDR3 sequences, less than 45% seen once. Material: axillary lymph node tissue. These receptors originate from a female donor with breast cancer. Some clones in this sample may be carry-over from other donors' samples.

This clonotype was found a few times. The chain uses TRBV28 and TRBJ2-7; possibly TRBD2 for D (6 bases). V was clipped by 1 base and J by 3 bases, with 22 bases between them. This CDR3 contains 18 residues. Germline V gene lookup returns CDR1 MDHEN and CDR2 SYDVKM. The CDR3, as DNA: TGTGCCAGCAGTTTATTAGGGATTGGGCCGGGAGCGAACTACGAGCAGTACTTC. Protein sequence: CASSLLGIGPGANYEQYF.

Comments on this clonotype: A read error may be the cause here, since a much bigger clone is one base away. The chain links TRBV9 to TRBJ2-5; 15 nucleotides line up with TRBD2. The germline gives CDR1 SGDLS, CDR2 YYNGEE. Unmatched junction bases numbered 8, after V lost 1 base and J lost 7 bases. The CDR3 extends over 17 amino acids. The CDR3 sequence is CASSVSGLAGGLATQYF. The CDR3 coding sequence is TGTGCCAGCAGCGTATCTGGACTAGCGGGGGGGCTGGCGACCCAGTACTTC.